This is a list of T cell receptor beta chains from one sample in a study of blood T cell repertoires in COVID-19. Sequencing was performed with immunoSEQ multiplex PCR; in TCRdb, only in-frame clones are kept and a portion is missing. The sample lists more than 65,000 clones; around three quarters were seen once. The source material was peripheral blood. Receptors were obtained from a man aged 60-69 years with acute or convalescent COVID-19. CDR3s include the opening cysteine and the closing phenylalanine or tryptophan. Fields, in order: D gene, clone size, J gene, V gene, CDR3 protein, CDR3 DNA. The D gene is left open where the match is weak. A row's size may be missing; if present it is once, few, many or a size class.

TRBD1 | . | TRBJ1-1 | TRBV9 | CASSGQGPNTEAFF | TGTGCCAGCAGCGGACAGGGGCCGAACACTGAAGCTTTCTTT
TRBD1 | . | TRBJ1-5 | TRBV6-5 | CASSGQGLQPQHF | TGTGCCAGCAGCGGACAGGGGCTCCAGCCCCAGCATTTT
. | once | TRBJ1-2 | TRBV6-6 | CASTYDTYGYTF | TGTGCCAGCACTTACGACACCTATGGCTACACCTTC
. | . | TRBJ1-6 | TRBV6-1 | CASSDTPNTLHF | TGTGCCAGCAGTGACACGCCCAACACCCTCCACTTT
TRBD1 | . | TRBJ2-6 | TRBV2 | CASGQGGTGANVLTF | TGTGCCAGCGGACAGGGGGGGACTGGGGCCAACGTCCTGACTTTC
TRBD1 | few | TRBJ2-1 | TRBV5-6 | CASNRQGANEQFF | TGTGCCAGCAACCGACAGGGGGCGAATGAGCAGTTCTTC
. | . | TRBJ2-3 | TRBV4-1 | CASSQQGSSTDTQYF | TGCGCCAGCAGCCAGCAGGGGTCGAGCACAGATACGCAGTATTTT
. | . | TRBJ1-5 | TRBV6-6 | CASSYSNRDNQPQHF | TGTGCCAGCAGTTACTCGAACAGGGATAACCAGCCCCAGCATTTT
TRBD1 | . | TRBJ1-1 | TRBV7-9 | CASSSQGGTEAFF | TGTGCCAGCAGCTCTCAGGGGGGTACTGAAGCTTTCTTT
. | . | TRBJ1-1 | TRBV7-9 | CASSLGEGVYTEAFF | TGTGCCAGCAGCTTAGGGGAAGGGGTATACACTGAAGCTTTCTTT
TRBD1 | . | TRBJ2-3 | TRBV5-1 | CASSLGDRGRTDTQYF | TGCGCCAGCAGCTTGGGGGACAGGGGGCGAACAGATACGCAGTATTTT
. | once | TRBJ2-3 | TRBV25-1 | CASSPQNTQYF | TGTGCCAGCAGTCCCCAGAATACGCAGTATTTT
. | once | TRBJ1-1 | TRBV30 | CAWSPYTEAFF | TGTGCCTGGAGTCCTTACACTGAAGCTTTCTTT
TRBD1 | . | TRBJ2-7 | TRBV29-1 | CSASTGLDEQYF | TGCAGCGCCTCGACAGGGCTGGACGAGCAGTACTTC
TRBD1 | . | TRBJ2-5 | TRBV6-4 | CASSGQGSLGTQYF | TGTGCCAGCAGCGGACAGGGGTCCCTTGGGACCCAGTACTTC
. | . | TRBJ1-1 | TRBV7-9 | CASSLLRQENTEAFF | TGTGCCAGCAGCTTATTGAGGCAAGAGAACACTGAAGCTTTCTTT
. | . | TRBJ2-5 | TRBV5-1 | CASSGGHRETQYF | TGCGCCAGCAGTGGGGGCCATAGAGAGACCCAGTACTTC
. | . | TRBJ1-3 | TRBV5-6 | CASNVEGSGNTIYF | TGTGCCAGCAACGTGGAGGGGTCTGGAAACACCATATATTTT